The subject of this entry is one T cell receptor (beta chain). This record comes from a study of human T cells and chemical hapten exposure. The time point was: patch test 2, 6 weeks after DPC sensitization. Noted treatment: therapeutic diphenylcyclopropenone sensitization with weekly scalp DPC. TCRdb recomputed calls from the RACE reads with MiXCR, one row per CDR3 protein. The sample consists of some 27,000 distinct CDR3 sequences, approximately 9% of them appearing once. V dropped 0 bases and J dropped 6; count of bases not matched to a gene: 5. Germline CDR1 reads DFQATT; CDR2 reads SNEGSKA (reference sequence). The CDR3 contains 17 residues.

Sample: whole blood, taken in connection with sensitization to the hapten diphenylcyclopropenone (DPC). The chain employs TRBV20-1 and TRBJ2-1; 16 bases are a match to TRBD2. This receptor was identified in a man aged 25 to 45 with alopecia areata. Some clones in this sample may be carry-over from other donors' samples. The CDR3 nucleotides read TGCAGTGCTAGAGAAGCGGGACTAGCGGGAGGGCTCAATGAGCAGTTCTTC. This sequence encodes CSAREAGLAGGLNEQFF.